The present TCR beta chain was sequenced within a study of shared clonotypes between healthy human individuals (dated by TCRdb to the early 2020s). Regarding the research as a whole: Two women and a few men aged 18 to 49 years were included in the cohort. To estimate repertoire size and how much clonotype sharing occurs between individuals, the study deeply sequenced the blood TCR repertoires of five healthy adults. To increase sequencing depth and limit assay-specific biases, different laboratories used diverse techniques to prepare libraries and sequence TCR repertoires. Per donor, leukapheresis produced somewhere between about 0.94 and 8.9 billion PBMCs.

Using the deep immunoSEQ assay, TCR CDR3 regions were amplified from genomic DNA by multiplex PCR. Extracted genomic DNA from each cell subset was distributed evenly across all wells of several immunoSEQ 96-well plates, and each plate was treated as a replicate. For unsorted PBMC, about 300 ng of genomic DNA, equivalent to about 32,000 T cell genomes, went into each replicate PCR. Genomic DNA from unsorted PBMC was sequenced over ten immunoSEQ deep assay plates. The purified libraries were quantified using a Qubit 3.0 fluorometer, sized with a Bioanalyzer 2100, and then quantified again using the KAPA Library Quantification kit. Each immunoSEQ 96-well plate was sequenced on its own single-read 150-cycle Illumina NextSeq 550 flow cell. Turning to the authors' computational methods: The immunoSEQ output contained only junctional sequences without quality scores, so filtering could not match that applied to full-length reads. To assign V/J genes and CDR3, sequences were annotated using PyIR, a Python wrapper for IgBLAST v1.9, with IMGT germline references. Reads with weak V/J assignments (E-value above 1e-6), missing CDR3, stop codons, out-of-frame junctions, or ambiguous translated residues were removed. V3J clonotypes were defined as sequences sharing an identical inferred V gene, J gene, and CDR3 amino acid sequence. The percentage overlap between two repertoires was calculated by dividing the number of shared unique clonotypes by the size of the smaller repertoire. RTK rarefaction, the Chao1 estimator, and Recon v2.1 estimates of unobserved clonotypes were used to assess repertoire richness. TCRdb limited this immuneACCESS table to in-frame rearrangements with V and J called. A share of clones is missing; checked studies link under half to unresolved V genes, and the rest is unexplained. D and trimming come from the DNA, and the V and J calls and clone size come from that table. Counted in this sample were about 520,000 clones; 78% of them appeared once. Approximately 12% of the sample goes to the ten largest clones.

The donors were healthy, HIV-negative adults with no recently reported acute infections or vaccinations. Only Caucasian adults living in Nashville, Tennessee, USA were represented among the donors. For unsorted samples, approximately 81 million PBMCs were counted, and genomic DNA was extracted using the QIAamp DNA Blood Mini kit. Blood was collected by leukapheresis, and PBMCs were isolated by Ficoll-Histopaque density gradient centrifugation and then cryopreserved in liquid nitrogen vapor phase. This clone has a single count. Its target antigen remains unknown. Per-nucleotide qualities are absent, and no much larger clonotype sits a single base away. Findings and caveats that apply to the study as a whole: Based on pairwise subsampling, the degree of clonotype sharing among donors was expected to be affected by sequencing depth. Sampling was restricted to blood, and TCR repertoires in tissue are likely to differ from TCR repertoires in blood. The small number of donors limited the genetic and exposure-history diversity represented.

This receptor was taken from a woman aged 40 to 55 in good health. Some clones in this sample may be carry-over from other donors' samples. The sequencing sample was made of PBMCs.

This receptor has the CDR3 CASSSQGAGEQYF. The DNA is as follows: TGCGCCAGCAGCTCACAGGGGGCGGGGGAGCAGTACTTC. The chain is encoded by TRBV5-1 joined to TRBJ2-7; 9 bases in between match TRBD1. The germline V gene provides CDR1 SGHRS and CDR2 YFSETQ. Germline trimming amounts to 3 bases on V and 7 bases on J, with 5 as the count of junction bases outside the gene matches. From its cysteine to its phenylalanine, the CDR3 spans 13 amino acids. The CDR3 DNA has 39 bases and is translated from base 1.